These 31 T cell receptor beta chains share one sample of origin, sequenced in a study of Ad26.COV2.S vaccination and SARS-CoV-2 variants. Libraries were prepared by immunoSEQ multiplex PCR; TCRdb keeps only in-frame clonotypes and omits some of them. The data contain more than 300,000 clones, around 81% of them singletons. Regarding treatment: some 20 received Ad26.COV2.S at low or high dose, single or two shots; 5 received placebo; per-sample allocation not given. Specimens were obtained on day 63 following the first vaccine or placebo injection. This specimen was peripheral blood, taken in a trial of Ad26.COV2.S vaccine versus placebo. These receptor sequences come from a person aged 18-60 years who received the Ad26.COV2.S COVID-19 vaccine or a placebo.

The chain carries TRBV15 and TRBJ2-1; 7 bases are shared with TRBD1. The germline V gene encodes CDR1 LNHNV and CDR2 YYDKDF (reference sequence). This CDR3 is built from 14 residues. With V trimmed by 0 bases and J by 6 bases, 2 bases remained unmatched. In nucleotides, the CDR3 is TGTGCCACCAGCAGAGATGGACAGGCCAATGAGCAGTTCTTC. Its translation is CATSRDGQANEQFF.

The chain joins TRBV7-9 to TRBJ1-2; perhaps TRBD1 as D (6 bases). The V and J ends lost 1 base and 9 bases respectively, with 12 bases between them. Germline CDR1 reads SEHNR; CDR2 reads FQNEAQ (reference sequence). CDR3 length: 13 residues. The CDR3 DNA reads as TGTGCCAGCAGCTTAGGGGACATATCGAGCTACACCTTC. It yields the protein CASSLGDISSYTF.

This clone has only one observation. The chain joins TRBV28 to TRBJ1-5; the match to TRBD1 covers 7 bases. This CDR3 comprises 18 residues. CDR1 MDHEN and CDR2 SYDVKM come from the germline V gene. With 5 bases clipped from V and 0 bases from J, the junction kept 13 bases outside the gene matches. The CDR3 loop is CASSARGWGHYSNQPQHF. The CDR3 bases are TGTGCCAGCAGTGCCAGGGGGTGGGGACACTATAGCAATCAGCCCCAGCATTTT.

This rearrangement joins TRBV4-1 to TRBJ2-4; D might be TRBD1 (6 bases). V gave up 3 bases and J gave up 8 bases, with 17 bases separating them. The CDR3 spans 15 residues. Germline V gives CDR1 MGHRA, CDR2 YSYEKL. CDR3 sequence: CASSQTQGKDYIQYF. In DNA form, the CDR3 reads TGCGCCAGCAGCCAGACACAGGGAAAGGATTACATTCAGTACTTC.

V gene TRBV6-6 combines with J gene TRBJ2-7; D not resolved. The CDR3 is made up of 13 amino acids. Germline values: CDR1 MNHNY, CDR2 SVGAGI (reference sequence). V lost 1 base and J 1 base, leaving 5 bases between the germline ends. The CDR3 region has the DNA TGTGCCAGCAGTTACTTGGCGTCCTACGAGCAGTACTTC. It codes for CASSYLASYEQYF.

This chain joins TRBV27 and TRBJ2-5; weak D call: TRBD1 (6 bases). CDR1 and CDR2 (germline): MNHEY, SMNVEV (reference sequence). The CDR3 extends over 13 amino acids. V was clipped by 2 bases and J by 4 bases, with 8 bases between them. CDR3 coding DNA: TGTGCCAGCAGTTTAGGACAGCTAGAGACCCAGTACTTC. Its translation is CASSLGQLETQYF.

The chain uses TRBV27 and TRBJ2-3, with a possible D match to TRBD1 (6 bases). The length of the CDR3 is 15 residues. V was cut by 7 bases and J by 4 bases, with 18 bases left in between. CDR1 and CDR2 from the germline V gene are MNHEY and SMNVEV (reference sequence). CDR3 residues: CASTLTGYGADTQYF. The CDR3 nucleotides are TGTGCCAGCACCCTGACAGGTTATGGCGCAGATACGCAGTATTTT.

Of note for this clone: One end of the junction varies from germline; a read error may be responsible. V gene TRBV12-3 or TRBV12-4 combines with J gene TRBJ2-5, with 8 bases lining up with TRBD1. CDR3 size: 13 residues. In nucleotides, the CDR3 is TGTGCCAGCACGACCGGGACAGGAGAGGCCCAGTACTTC. As protein: CASTTGTGEAQYF.

The V gene is TRBV9, the J gene TRBJ1-3; D gene unclear. Per the germline V gene, CDR1 is SGDLS and CDR2 is YYNGEE. The CDR3 is made up of 18 amino acids. The V end lost 4 bases, the J end lost 0 bases, and 20 bases lay between the germline ends. The CDR3 spells CASSLRGGSPSSGNTIYF. The CDR3, as DNA: TGTGCCAGCAGCCTAAGAGGCGGCAGCCCAAGCTCTGGAAACACCATATATTTT.

The rearrangement joins TRBV18 to TRBJ1-1; 8 nucleotides match TRBD1. CDR1 KGHSH and CDR2 LQKENI come from the germline V gene. V lost 1 base and J lost 1; bases outside the gene matches: 2. The length of the CDR3 is 15 residues. The CDR3 region is CASSPQDRANTEAFF. The CDR3 coding sequence is TGTGCCAGCTCACCACAGGACAGGGCGAACACTGAAGCTTTCTTT.

The CDR3 DNA reads as TGTGCCAGCATCGCATCGACAGGGGCGGACACTGAAGCTTTCTTT. Amino acid sequence: CASIASTGADTEAFF. The chain joins TRBV7-9 to TRBJ1-1; 8 bases are a match to TRBD1. Unmatched junction bases numbered 10, after V lost 7 bases and J lost 3 bases. In germline, CDR1 is SEHNR, CDR2 FQNEAQ (reference sequence). The CDR3 loop spans 15 amino acids.

This clone was seen a single time. The genes are TRBV6-5 and TRBJ2-1, with a possible D match to TRBD2 (6 bases). The CDR3 is made up of 14 amino acids. V lost 8 bases and J lost 3, with 14 bases in between. In germline, CDR1 is MNHEY, CDR2 SVGAGI. CDR3 in DNA: TGTGCCAGCCGACCGGGACTTCACTACAATGAGCAGTTCTTC. It yields the protein CASRPGLHYNEQFF.

CDR3 bases: TGTGCCAGCAGTTTATTCCGCGGGGGGAACACCGGGGAGCTGTTTTTT. This sequence encodes CASSLFRGGNTGELFF. The chain uses TRBV27 and TRBJ2-2; 7 positions agree with TRBD2. This CDR3 comprises 16 residues. The germline V gene has CDR1 MNHEY and CDR2 SMNVEV (reference sequence). After removal of 1 base from V and 1 base from J, the junction contained 3 bases not matched to a gene.

This chain uses TRBV9 with TRBJ1-2; 8 bases agree with TRBD1. In germline, CDR1 is SGDLS, CDR2 YYNGEE. The CDR3 spans 14 residues. V lost 3 bases, J lost 4 bases, and 5 bases stayed unmatched. The CDR3 sequence: CASSAGQGFYGYTF. The DNA for the CDR3 is TGTGCCAGCAGCGCAGGACAGGGCTTCTATGGCTACACCTTC.

This chain connects TRBV15 to TRBJ2-3; possibly TRBD1 for D (6 bases). Trimming removed 3 bases from V and 2 bases from J, with 12 bases in between. The CDR3 runs to 15 residues. Germline V lookup: CDR1 LNHNV, CDR2 YYDKDF (reference sequence). The DNA of the CDR3 is TGTGCCACCAGCAGGGCCAGGGGAGCCACAGATACGCAGTATTTT. Translated, it gives CATSRARGATDTQYF.

This clone has a handful of counts. The chain uses TRBV10-2 and TRBJ1-5; 11 bases match TRBD1. Germline CDR1 is WSHSY and CDR2 is SAAADI. The CDR3 is 15 amino acids. V was clipped by 5 bases and J by 2 bases; unmatched bases: 2. In DNA form, the CDR3 reads TGCGCCAGCAGTTGGACAGGGGGCCGCAATCAGCCCCAGCATTTT. This encodes CASSWTGGRNQPQHF.

This chain uses TRBV27 with TRBJ2-1; 9 nucleotides line up with TRBD2. From germline, CDR1 is MNHEY and CDR2 SMNVEV (reference sequence). V lost 2 bases to trimming and J lost 9 bases; unmatched junction nucleotides: 11. The CDR3 contains 16 residues. For the CDR3, the DNA is TGTGCCAGCAGTTTAGGTATTGGCGGGGGGGCCGGTGAGCAGTTCTTC. This translates into CASSLGIGGGAGEQFF.

The V and J genes are TRBV11-3 and TRBJ2-3, with 7 bases that match TRBD2. V shed 2 bases, J shed 6 bases, and the junction held 8 bases outside the gene matches. Germline CDR1 and CDR2: SGHNT and YENEEA. The CDR3 spans 15 residues. In DNA form, the CDR3 reads TGTGCCAGCAGCTTAATCGGCGGGGGTACCGATACGCAGTATTTT. Residues: CASSLIGGGTDTQYF.

The V call is TRBV19, the J call TRBJ1-5; D not certain. CDR3 length: 16 amino acids. V lost 4 bases to trimming and J lost 0 bases, with 13 bases between them. Germline lookup yields CDR1 LNHDA and CDR2 SQIVND (reference sequence). This chain's CDR3 is CASSNGQSYSNQPQHF. The CDR3 region has the DNA TGTGCCAGTAGTAACGGGCAGTCTTATAGCAATCAGCCCCAGCATTTT.

V gene TRBV4-1 combines with J gene TRBJ1-3; TRBD1 is a possible D gene (6 bases). Germline V CDR1 and CDR2: MGHRA, YSYEKL. The CDR3 is made up of 18 amino acids. The V gene lost 6 bases and the J gene lost 4 bases, with 25 bases spanning the gap. The CDR3 is CASRGQQSIQGTGNTIYF. Written as DNA, the CDR3 is TGCGCCAGCAGAGGACAGCAGTCGATACAGGGAACGGGAAACACCATATATTTT.

The chain couples TRBV19 to TRBJ1-1; D remains unclear. Germline assignment: CDR1 LNHDA and CDR2 SQIVND (reference sequence). The CDR3 contains 15 residues. Trimming cost V 10 bases and J 0 bases, with 18 bases left between them. Here the CDR3 DNA reads TGTGCCACCACCCTAGCCCCCAGGATGAACACTGAAGCTTTCTTT. Residues: CATTLAPRMNTEAFF.

V is TRBV7-9 and J is TRBJ2-4, with 9 positions matching TRBD1. The CDR3 has 15 amino acids. Germline assignment: CDR1 SEHNR and CDR2 FQNEAQ (reference sequence). Trimming at V came to 4 bases and at J to 4 bases, leaving 5 bases not matched to a gene. CDR3 nucleotides: TGTGCCAGCAGCTCCGGGGGACAGGGTAAAAACATTCAGTACTTC. Protein product: CASSSGGQGKNIQYF.

The J gene is TRBJ1-5, the V gene TRBV19; D remains ambiguous. Germline V gene sequence: CDR1 LNHDA, CDR2 SQIVND (reference sequence). V was shortened by 4 bases and J by 1 base, with 14 bases between the two germline ends. The CDR3 is 16 amino acids. The CDR3 DNA reads TGTGCCAGTAGTAGTACGTGGGTGGGGAGCAATCAGCCCCAGCATTTT. Translating gives CASSSTWVGSNQPQHF.

Only one count was recorded for this clone. This chain uses TRBV19 with TRBJ1-3; D gene uncertain. V was pared by 3 bases and J by 9 bases, with 15 bases between. The CDR3 sequence is 14 residues long. Germline V gene sequence: CDR1 LNHDA, CDR2 SQIVND (reference sequence). CDR3 amino acids: CASSIYGNRGTIYF. The DNA for the CDR3 is TGTGCCAGTAGTATTTATGGGAACCGGGGCACCATATATTTT.

V and J are TRBV7-8 and TRBJ1-1, with D tentatively TRBD1 (6 bases). Germline V gene lookup returns CDR1 SGHVS and CDR2 FQNEAQ. The CDR3 covers 12 residues. V was clipped by 3 bases and J by 11 bases, with 13 bases between them. Here the CDR3 reads CASSLFQGKAFF. The CDR3 DNA reads TGTGCCAGCAGCTTGTTCCAGGGGAAGGCTTTCTTT.

The J gene is TRBJ2-7, the V gene TRBV7-3; D perhaps matches TRBD2 (5 bases). The germline CDR1 and CDR2 sequences are SGHTA and FQGTGA. V was clipped by 2 bases and J by 3 bases, with 14 bases between them. The CDR3 covers 15 residues. The CDR3 region is CASSLLPGKSYEQYF. CDR3 DNA sequence: TGTGCCAGCAGCTTACTTCCGGGGAAGAGCTACGAGCAGTACTTC.

This clone has more than one count but fewer than ten. This rearrangement joins TRBV6-6 to TRBJ2-7, with 11 bases identical to TRBD2. CDR1 is MNHNY and CDR2 is SVGAGI in the germline V gene (reference sequence). The V segment lost 4 bases and the J segment 7 bases; nucleotides outside the gene matches: 9. The CDR3 has 15 amino acids. In DNA, the CDR3 is TGTGCCAGCAGTTCGTCTAGCGGGGGGACTACGGAGCAGTACTTC. This translates into CASSSSSGGTTEQYF.

The chain has TRBV2 and TRBJ1-6, with D uncertain. The CDR3 length is 16 residues. Looked up from germline, CDR1 is SNHLY and CDR2 is FYNNEI. Trimming took 6 bases from V and 13 from J, leaving 25 bases between them. The CDR3 nucleotides are TGTGCCAGCAGCTTCTTAGAGTCCCTCTTCGGCCGCCCCCTCCACTTT. This sequence encodes CASSFLESLFGRPLHF.

The CDR3 nucleotides read TGTGCCAGCTGTTCGGACACCGGGGAGCTGTTTTTT. As protein: CASCSDTGELFF. The chain has TRBV12-3 or TRBV12-4 and TRBJ2-2; D remains ambiguous. Deletions cut 8 bases from V and 3 bases from J, with 7 bases between. The CDR3 is 12 residues long.

Comments on this clone: Other DNA sequences in the sample encode the same CDR3. The chain uses TRBV20-1 and TRBJ2-1, with D uncertain. This CDR3 contains 11 residues. The V end was cut by 2 bases, the J end by 8 bases, with 7 bases between. The germline V gene encodes CDR1 DFQATT and CDR2 SNEGSKA (reference sequence). Here the CDR3 DNA reads TGCAGTGCTAGAAGGGCGGATGAGCAGTTCTTC. Translated, it gives CSARRADEQFF.

This clone came up a few times. This chain uses TRBV7-2 with TRBJ2-7; 10 bases are shared with TRBD1. CDR1 and CDR2 (germline): SGHTA, FQGNSA. V shed 3 bases and J 1 base; nucleotides not matched to a gene: 0. CDR3 length: 14 residues. The CDR3 here is CASSLDRGSYEQYF. The CDR3 region has the DNA TGTGCCAGCAGCTTGGACAGGGGGTCCTACGAGCAGTACTTC.